Listed below are T cell receptor beta chains from one sample, sequenced in a study of cytomegalovirus exposure and HLA in healthy donors. Sequenced by immunoSEQ multiplex PCR; TCRdb stores in-frame clones only, minus some. The profile shows about 92,000 clones, over 70% of them singletons. Source material: PBMCs. The source of these receptors is a girl aged 2 to 9 in good health and CMV-seropositive. The CDR3 runs from the conserved cysteine through the conserved F or W.

v_call,cdr3_aa
TRBV25-1,CASSDPAGGYNEQFF
TRBV20-1,CSARSGPGQFF
TRBV2,CASSLGLAERQYF
TRBV19,CASSNIAGDTQYF
TRBV6-1,CASRRQYIQYF
TRBV18,CASSPRQGSQPQHF
TRBV27,CASWGAQYEQYF
TRBV28,CASSFSRGNQPQHF
TRBV7-9,CASSLQGNYEQYF
TRBV27,CASRALGAGDEQFF
TRBV2,CASSEGSGGIEKLFF
TRBV28,CASSLGLAGIYEQYF
TRBV28,CASRGGQDTQYF
TRBV7-8,CASSLAGSGGNTQYF
TRBV7-9,CASSPGLAGVGYEQYF
TRBV5-1,CASSPQWAGLNEQFF
TRBV14,CASSSGRTQYF
TRBV4-1,CASRGSLGEGWDEQFF
TRBV10-3,CAIRATGGGGLAEAFF
TRBV19,CASSTPRAGANVLTF
TRBV4-1,CASSQTDRGRFF
TRBV30,CACQGAHFLNTGELFF
TRBV10-3,CAITTTANTEAFF
TRBV28,CASKGLAEFTDTQYF
TRBV9,CASSAGMDYGYTF
TRBV27,CASSSRGDNEKLFF
TRBV28,CASSLAQGAFAGELFF
TRBV29-1,CSARSTGDYGYTF
TRBV28,CASSRTGRPSGSNVLTF
TRBV7-9,CASSPTSSYEQYF
TRBV7-2,CASREVGFGETQYF
TRBV9,CASSDDGENTEAFF
TRBV5-1,CASSAPTSNEQFF
TRBV27,CASSLGTGFWGEQYF
TRBV11-1,CASGVGRREAFF
TRBV4-2,CASSPEGSGDFAGELFF
TRBV18,CASSPDQSSNEKLFF
TRBV28,CAGGELGETQYF
TRBV25-1,CASTTSGSRTGELFF
TRBV14,CASSQVASGRGSGELFF
TRBV27,CASSRQGANGELFF
TRBV4-2,CASSQSGIPQDTTDTQYF
TRBV5-1,CASSPDRGRGEKLFF
TRBV28,CASSRRTSGNFYEQYF
TRBV27,CASSIRQGLRHEQYF
TRBV28,CASSLDGLYAFF
TRBV25-1,CASSVTVNYGYTF
TRBV5-4,CASSLTTGAPEKLFF
TRBV27,CASSTGTSGSYEQYF
TRBV7-2,CASSSMLYQPQHF
TRBV10-3,CAISRQNEQFF
TRBV7-2,CASSVAGLSTDTQYF
TRBV28,CASSFPTGQGFPTEAFF